These T cell receptor beta chains were read from a single sample in a study of shared clonotypes between healthy human individuals. Profiling relied on immunoSEQ multiplex PCR, and the TCRdb table lists in-frame clones only, not all of them. The data contain fewer than 500,000 clones, about 79% of them singletons. The sample taken for sequencing was PBMCs. Receptors were obtained from a woman in her 40s in good health. Some clones in this sample may be carry-over from other donors' samples. The CDR3 runs from the conserved cysteine through the conserved F or W. The D gene is left open where the match is weak. Clone size, where shown, is once, few, many, or a class for clones that have expanded.

v_gene	d_gene	j_gene	abundance	CDR3nt	CDR3aa
TRBV5-1	TRBD1	TRBJ2-5	.	TGCGCCAGCAGCTTGACTGGGACAGGGGATGAAGAGACCCAGTACTTC	CASSLTGTGDEETQYF
TRBV2	.	TRBJ2-7	.	TGTGCCAGCAGTGAAGGACCAACGGGACGGTCGTACTTC	CASSEGPTGRSYF
TRBV30	TRBD1	TRBJ2-7	.	TGTGCCTGGAGACTGTTGGGAGGGACAGGGAACTACGAGCAGTACTTC	CAWRLLGGTGNYEQYF
TRBV19	TRBD2	TRBJ2-1	.	TGTGCCAGTAGTAGATTAGCGGGGGCTGGACACAATGAGCAGTTCTTC	CASSRLAGAGHNEQFF
TRBV4-1	TRBD1	TRBJ2-2	.	TGCGCCAGCAGCCATTACAGGACAGGGAGGTTGGGGGAGCTGTTTTTT	CASSHYRTGRLGELFF
TRBV10-1	.	TRBJ1-5	few	TGCGCCAGCAGTGGGGGGGAGGGGCCTTCAATGGTGTGGAATCAGCCCCAGCATTTT	CASSGGEGPSMVWNQPQHF
TRBV4-2	TRBD1	TRBJ2-1	few	TGTGCCAGCAGCCATTCTTCAGGGGGCCGAAGGGATGAGCAGTTCTTC	CASSHSSGGRRDEQFF
TRBV27	TRBD1	TRBJ2-5	.	TGTGCCAGCAGCAAACAGGGGGCTCAAGAGACCCAGTACTTC	CASSKQGAQETQYF
TRBV7-8	TRBD2	TRBJ2-5	.	TGTGCCAGCAGCTCCCTAGCGGGAGGGAGGGAGACCCAGTACTTC	CASSSLAGGRETQYF
TRBV6-1	TRBD1	TRBJ1-5	many	TGTGCCAGCAGGCCAGGGGGCGCGGATCAGCCCCAGCATTTT	CASRPGGADQPQHF
TRBV6-6	.	TRBJ1-1	.	TGTGCCAGCAGTGACATACAGGGGAACACTGAAGCTTTCTTT	CASSDIQGNTEAFF